This is a list of T cell receptor beta chains from one sample in a study of shared clonotypes between healthy human individuals. This table comes from immunoSEQ multiplex PCR, and its TCRdb copy is limited to in-frame clones, with some not included. The data contain 950,000 to 1,300,000 clones, 75% of them singletons. The sequenced sample was memory CD4+ T cells sorted from blood. The source of these receptors is a man younger than 35 in good health. Both conserved end residues are part of each CDR3. A D gene is named only where the DNA matches it firmly. Size values are once, few and many counts, or a class for expanded clones, and some rows have none.

>TRBJ1-2|NA|NA|15|TRBV6-1
CASSEREGYYYGYTF
TGTGCCAGCAGTGAACGAGAGGGGTATTACTATGGCTACACCTTC
>TRBJ1-4|once|TRBD1|15|TRBV10-3
CAISVGQGGGEKLFF
TGTGCCATCAGTGTAGGACAGGGGGGTGGTGAAAAACTGTTTTTT
>TRBJ2-5|NA|TRBD1|14|TRBV6-6
CASSLQGGVETQYF
TGTGCCAGCAGTCTACAGGGGGGCGTGGAGACCCAGTACTTC
>TRBJ1-6|NA|NA|16|TRBV5-6
CASSLRQAAINSPLHF
TGTGCCAGCAGCTTAAGACAGGCCGCAATCAATTCACCCCTCCACTTT
>TRBJ2-3|NA|NA|13|TRBV4-1
CASSQGNTDTQYF
TGCGCCAGCAGCCAAGGGAACACAGATACGCAGTATTTT
>TRBJ1-1|NA|TRBD1|11|TRBV30
CAWRFDRGAFF
TGTGCCTGGAGATTCGACAGGGGAGCTTTCTTT
>TRBJ1-3|few|NA|13|TRBV6-1
CASRGGSGNTIYF
TGTGCCAGCAGGGGGGGCTCTGGAAACACCATATATTTT
>TRBJ2-1|NA|NA|15|TRBV5-1
CASSLGPESYNEQFF
TGCGCCAGCAGCTTGGGGCCAGAATCCTACAATGAGCAGTTCTTC
>TRBJ1-6|NA|TRBD1|15|TRBV5-6
CASSSAGTGDSPLHF
TGTGCCAGCAGCTCCGCCGGGACAGGGGACTCACCCCTCCACTTT
>TRBJ1-4|NA|TRBD1|18|TRBV25-1
CASSGTGGLGGGPENLFF
TGTGCCAGCAGTGGAACAGGGGGCTTGGGAGGAGGTCCTGAAAACCTGTTTTTT
>TRBJ2-2|few|TRBD1|15|TRBV2
CASRGGQGITGELFF
TGTGCCAGCAGGGGAGGACAGGGGATCACCGGGGAGCTGTTTTTT
>TRBJ2-1|NA|TRBD1|15|TRBV6-5
CASSAQGSSYNEQFF
TGTGCCAGCAGTGCACAGGGGAGCTCCTACAATGAGCAGTTCTTC
>TRBJ2-1|NA|NA|16|TRBV11-2
CASSLVGTGVYNEQFF
TGTGCCAGCAGCTTAGTAGGGACTGGGGTCTACAATGAGCAGTTCTTC
>TRBJ2-1|NA|TRBD2|17|TRBV30
CAWSVSVSGVSYNEQFF
TGTGCCTGGAGTGTGAGTGTTAGCGGGGTCTCCTACAATGAGCAGTTCTTC
>TRBJ1-6|few|NA|15|TRBV4-3
CASSQDRAGSSPLHF
TGCGCCAGCAGCCAAGATCGGGCAGGGAGTTCACCCCTCCACTTT
>TRBJ2-2|NA|TRBD2|17|TRBV27
CASSLALAGVGTGELFF
TGTGCCAGCAGTTTGGCCCTAGCGGGGGTAGGCACCGGGGAGCTGTTTTTT
>TRBJ2-7|few|NA|15|TRBV19
CASSTGRVSRGEQYF
TGTGCCAGTAGTACTGGGCGGGTGAGCCGGGGCGAGCAGTACTTC
>TRBJ1-4|NA|NA|15|TRBV2
CASQGRARALEKLFF
TGTGCCAGCCAGGGTCGGGCCCGAGCCCTTGAAAAACTGTTTTTT
>TRBJ2-7|NA|TRBD2|14|TRBV28
CASRLAGGAYEQYF
TGTGCCAGCAGGCTAGCGGGGGGCGCCTACGAGCAGTACTTC
>TRBJ1-6|NA|NA|16|TRBV25-1
CASSAGGARSNSPLHF
TGTGCCAGCAGTGCGGGGGGGGCGCGTAGTAATTCACCCCTCCACTTT
>TRBJ1-5|NA|NA|17|TRBV11-1
CASIKGGRPNSNQPQHF
TGTGCCAGCATTAAAGGGGGACGACCTAATAGCAATCAGCCCCAGCATTTT
>TRBJ1-5|few|NA|14|TRBV5-4
CASSQQGGNQPQHF
TGTGCCAGCAGCCAACAGGGTGGTAATCAGCCCCAGCATTTT
>TRBJ2-5|NA|NA|11|TRBV5-6
CASSQKETQYF
TGTGCCAGCAGCCAGAAGGAGACCCAGTACTTC
>TRBJ1-2|NA|NA|15|TRBV28
CASSSGTPSGGGYTF
TGTGCCAGCAGTTCCGGGACCCCCTCGGGGGGCGGCTACACCTTC
>TRBJ2-7|NA|NA|11|TRBV6-5
CASSYAYEQYF
TGTGCCAGCAGTTACGCGTACGAGCAGTACTTC
>TRBJ1-2|NA|TRBD1|13|TRBV6-4
CASRDRAHYGYTF
TGTGCCAGCAGGGACAGGGCGCACTATGGCTACACCTTC
>TRBJ2-7|few|NA|14|TRBV10-3
CAITKAENSYEQYF
TGTGCCATCACCAAAGCGGAAAACTCCTACGAGCAGTACTTC
>TRBJ2-7|NA|NA|15|TRBV10-2
CASIKTDSSSYEQYF
TGCGCCAGCATCAAAACGGACAGCAGCTCCTACGAGCAGTACTTC
>TRBJ1-1|NA|NA|12|TRBV28
CASYSGYTEAFF
TGTGCCAGTTACTCAGGGTACACTGAAGCTTTCTTT
>TRBJ2-3|few|NA|17|TRBV28
CASKLIGWDPSTDTQYF
TGTGCCAGCAAGTTAATCGGCTGGGACCCCTCGACAGATACGCAGTATTTT
>TRBJ2-6|NA|NA|15|TRBV27
CASRGSELGANVLTF
TGTGCCAGCAGGGGGTCAGAGTTAGGGGCCAACGTCCTGACTTTC
>TRBJ1-2|NA|TRBD1|17|TRBV5-4
CASSSAGTGRSNYGYTF
TGTGCCAGCAGCTCAGCCGGGACAGGGAGGTCTAACTATGGCTACACCTTC
>TRBJ2-1|once|NA|14|TRBV11-3
CASSFGISYNEQFF
TGTGCCAGCAGCTTTGGGATCTCCTACAATGAGCAGTTCTTC
>TRBJ2-5|NA|NA|12|TRBV11-2
CASSLGRETQYF
TGTGCCAGCAGCCTAGGCAGGGAGACCCAGTACTTC
>TRBJ2-3|NA|NA|11|TRBV18
CASSRADTQYF
TGTGCCAGCTCTCGGGCAGATACGCAGTATTTT
>TRBJ1-2|NA|NA|16|TRBV5-5
CASSLGPSGPNYGYTF
TGTGCCAGCAGCTTAGGGCCGTCGGGCCCTAACTATGGCTACACCTTC
>TRBJ1-1|NA|TRBD1|15|TRBV5-4
CASSDPGQVNTEAFF
TGTGCCAGCAGCGACCCGGGACAGGTGAACACTGAAGCTTTCTTT
>TRBJ1-5|NA|NA|13|TRBV9
CASSPDSNQPQHF
TGTGCCAGCAGCCCGGACAGCAATCAGCCCCAGCATTTT
>TRBJ2-7|NA|NA|13|TRBV19
CASSTARGHEQYF
TGTGCCAGTAGTACGGCCAGGGGCCACGAGCAGTACTTC
>TRBJ2-3|NA|TRBD1|16|TRBV5-6
CASSSATGLSTDTQYF
TGTGCCAGCAGCTCAGCGACAGGGCTAAGCACAGATACGCAGTATTTT
>TRBJ1-5|NA|NA|12|TRBV28
CVSRRAGQPQHF
TGTGTTTCTCGGAGGGCGGGTCAGCCCCAGCATTTT
>TRBJ2-7|NA|TRBD2|15|TRBV5-4
CASSLGGGRSYEQYF
TGTGCCAGCAGCTTGGGGGGCGGGAGATCGTACGAGCAGTACTTC
>TRBJ2-6|NA|TRBD2|18|TRBV19
CASSILPGTTSGANVLTF
TGTGCCAGTAGTATCCTACCGGGGACTACCTCTGGGGCCAACGTCCTGACTTTC
>TRBJ1-1|NA|NA|15|TRBV6-1
CASREDRTLRTEAFF
TGTGCCAGCAGGGAGGACAGAACGTTGCGGACTGAAGCTTTCTTT
>TRBJ1-4|NA|NA|15|TRBV5-1
CASSRQAATNEKLFF
TGCGCCAGCAGCCGACAGGCGGCAACTAATGAAAAACTGTTTTTT
>TRBJ2-7|once|NA|15|TRBV5-4
CASSRGAGTPTEQYF
TGTGCCAGCAGCCGGGGGGCAGGCACCCCCACCGAGCAGTACTTC
>TRBJ2-5|NA|TRBD2|17|TRBV9
CASSPRDSGVLIETQYF
TGTGCCAGCAGCCCCCGGGATAGCGGGGTCCTAATAGAGACCCAGTACTTC
>TRBJ1-4|NA|TRBD1|14|TRBV6-5
CASSRGTGDEKLFF
TGTGCCAGCAGTCGCGGGACAGGGGATGAAAAACTGTTTTTT
>TRBJ2-5|NA|NA|13|TRBV28
CASSSHGGETQYF
TGTGCCAGCAGTTCCCATGGTGGAGAGACCCAGTACTTC
>TRBJ1-3|NA|NA|15|TRBV27
CASSYLPAPGWPIYF
TGTGCCAGCAGTTACCTCCCGGCGCCCGGGTGGCCCATATATTTT
>TRBJ1-1|NA|NA|13|TRBV10-3
CAISESSALFAFF
TGTGCCATCAGTGAGTCGTCGGCGTTATTCGCTTTCTTT
>TRBJ2-2|NA|NA|12|TRBV6-6
CASSYGDGELFF
TGTGCCAGCAGTTACGGGGACGGGGAGCTGTTTTTT
>TRBJ1-6|NA|TRBD1|17|TRBV4-1
CASSQERVVQGNSPLHF
TGCGCCAGCAGCCAAGAGAGGGTGGTACAGGGGAATTCACCCCTCCACTTT
>TRBJ1-1|medium-sized|NA|17|TRBV4-1
CASSQEGHGLMNTEAFF
TGCGCCAGCAGCCAAGAGGGACATGGACTTATGAACACTGAAGCTTTCTTT
>TRBJ1-1|NA|TRBD1|15|TRBV7-9
CASSLGWDRDTEAFF
TGTGCCAGCAGCTTAGGGTGGGACAGAGACACTGAAGCTTTCTTT